This T cell receptor beta chain was profiled in a study of multiple sclerosis patients with progressive multifocal leukoencephalopathy. General study points: No common TRBV or TRBJ usage or pairing appeared at PML.

Time point specified: before natalizumab initiation. Before the first natalizumab infusion, T0 blood samples were taken. Sequencing was at survey level. Libraries were prepared by immunoSEQ multiplex PCR; TCRdb keeps only in-frame clonotypes and omits some of them. This sample has 25,000 to 30,000 clones; 88% occur once, and the top ten carry approximately 1%. Note on this clone: What it recognizes is unknown.

This receptor was identified in a human donor with multiple sclerosis. Sequencing was performed on PBMCs.

The CDR3 here is CAWSGPAYEQYF. CDR3 nucleotide sequence: TGTGCCTGGAGTGGTCCGGCCTACGAGCAGTACTTC. This chain connects TRBV30 to TRBJ2-7; no clear D gene. The V gene lost 1 base and the J gene lost 2 bases, with 6 bases spanning the gap. Germline lookup yields CDR1 GTSNPN and CDR2 SVGIG (reference sequence). The CDR3 sequence is 12 residues long.